The present T cell receptor beta chain was sequenced within a study of T cell changes during pregnancy in multiple sclerosis. The CDR3 spans 16 residues. V was clipped by 0 bases and J by 5 bases; unmatched bases: 5. Germline CDR1 LNHNV, CDR2 YYDKDF (reference sequence). Generated by immunoSEQ multiplex PCR, the TCRdb table keeps only in-frame clones and is missing some. The sample lists about 40,000 clones, 80% to 95% occurring once. The sequence came from a female donor with multiple sclerosis, enrolled in a pregnancy study. The starting material was CD8+ T cells from peripheral blood mononuclear cells, obtained in the first trimester of pregnancy. The rearrangement uses TRBV15 and TRBJ2-1, with 9 bases aligning to TRBD2. DNA of the CDR3: TGTGCCACCAGCAGAGATGTGCTAGCGGGGAACAATGAGCAGTTCTTC. Its protein is CATSRDVLAGNNEQFF.